This TCR beta chain was observed in a study of blood T cell repertoires in COVID-19. About the study: COVID-19 samples from acute and convalescent phases originated in the United States, Italy and Spain. PBMCs, B-cell-depleted T cells, or T cells were the source of the cDNA or gDNA that made up the material.

In the authors' methods: By means of reference gene primer amplification, nucleated cell counts were estimated. Using immunoSEQ multiplex PCR, the repertoire was profiled, and TCRdb retains in-frame clones only, with some absent. V and J calls and clone size are copied from that table; D and trimming were computed from the DNA. The table includes just under 75,000 clones, approximately 83% detected once. In germline, CDR1 is SGHKS, CDR2 YYEKEE (reference sequence). The CDR3 sequence is 14 residues long. Trimming left V 0 bases short and J 1 base short, with 7 bases between. The chain combines TRBV5-5 with TRBJ1-1; D gene uncertain. The source is an elderly man with active or convalescent COVID-19. Material for sequencing was peripheral blood. The CDR3 region has the DNA TGTGCCAGCAGCTTGGGCCAGGAGAACACTGAAGCTTTCTTT. Translating gives CASSLGQENTEAFF.